Following are 23 T cell receptor beta chains from one sample sequenced in a study of T cell repertoires in cytomegalovirus infection (dated by TCRdb to about 2019). TCRdb lists the instrument as Illumina HiSeq 1500. TCRdb reprocessed the public reads (quality trimming at Q25 with fastp, clone calling with MiXCR) and kept in-frame beta chains. Records with the same CDR3 protein are collapsed into one entry carrying the most frequent genes and DNA. For this sample the table gives 250,000 to 300,000 distinct CDR3 sequences, of which about a quarter were detected only once. The ten largest clones represent roughly 14% of the sample. The sequenced sample consisted of PBMCs. The source is a human donor in good health (CMV status not recorded). Some clones in this sample may be carry-over from other donors' samples.

This clonotype turned up a few times. This chain links TRBV4-3 with TRBJ2-7, with 9 bases fitting TRBD1. The length of the CDR3 is 13 residues. After removal of 4 bases from V and 6 bases from J, the junction contained 4 bases not matched to a gene. The V gene's germline CDR1 is LGHNA and CDR2 YSLEER. CDR3 sequence: CASSRGQGTEQYF. The CDR3 DNA follows: TGCGCCAGCAGCCGAGGACAGGGGACCGAGCAGTACTTC.

The genes are TRBV28 and TRBJ1-6; TRBD1 might be the D (6 bases). Trimming cost V 5 bases and J 0 bases, with 14 bases left between them. CDR1 is MDHEN and CDR2 is SYDVKM in the germline V gene. The CDR3 length is 17 residues. The CDR3 loop is CASSLRQDRSYNSPLHF. DNA for the CDR3: TGTGCCAGCAGTCTCCGACAGGACCGCTCCTATAATTCACCCCTCCACTTT.

The chain recombines TRBV11-2 with TRBJ2-2; 9 bases are a match to TRBD2. Trimming cost V 1 base and J 3 bases; bases outside gene matches: 6. This CDR3 region has 17 residues. Germline lookup yields CDR1 SGHAT and CDR2 FQNNGV. The CDR3 DNA is TGTGCCAGCAGCTTAGTCGGTAGCGGGGGAGACACCGGGGAGCTGTTTTTT. Translation: CASSLVGSGGDTGELFF.

This clonotype was observed a few times. The V gene is TRBV7-9, the J gene TRBJ1-5, with D uncertain. The CDR3 spans 12 residues. Germline loops: CDR1 SEHNR, CDR2 FQNEAQ (reference sequence). Trimming took 7 bases from V and 3 from J, leaving 7 bases between them. The CDR3 DNA is TGTGCCAGCAATCGGGACAATCAGCCCCAGCATTTT. Protein sequence: CASNRDNQPQHF. Looking up the rest from reference TRBV7-9 and TRBJ1-5 gives the full variable domain: DTGVSQNPRHKITKRGQNVTFRCDPISEHNRLYWYRQTLGQGPEFLTYFQNEAQLEKSRLLSDRFSAERPKGSFSTLEIQRTEQGDSAMYLCASNRDNQPQHFGDGTRLSIL.

This clonotype has only a few counts. CDR3 sequence (DNA): TGTGCCAGCAGCTTAGGACCCACTCACGCTGAAAAACTGTTTTTT. Translating gives CASSLGPTHAEKLFF. The chain employs TRBV7-9 and TRBJ1-4, with D unresolved. The germline gives CDR1 SEHNR, CDR2 FQNEAQ (reference sequence). Trimming removed 1 base at V and 7 bases at J, with 13 bases between. The CDR3 runs to 15 residues.

This clonotype was detected a few times. The J gene is TRBJ2-5, the V gene TRBV7-2, with 7 nucleotides matching TRBD2. The CDR3 spans 16 residues. From germline, CDR1 is SGHTA and CDR2 FQGNSA. The J segment lost 1 base and the V segment lost 5 bases, leaving 10 bases of the junction unmatched. Here the CDR3 reads CASSTLAELVQETQYF. CDR3 DNA sequence: TGTGCCAGCAGCACCCTAGCGGAGCTCGTCCAAGAGACCCAGTACTTC.

This clonotype was observed a few times. This chain connects TRBV7-2 to TRBJ2-7, with 9 bases identical to TRBD2. This CDR3 spans 16 amino acids. Germline V gene data show CDR1 as SGHTA and CDR2 as FQGNSA. The J segment lost 0 bases and the V segment lost 4 bases, leaving 7 bases of the junction unmatched. The CDR3 is CASSSYSGSFSYEQYF. DNA for the CDR3: TGTGCCAGCAGCTCATATAGCGGGAGTTTCTCCTACGAGCAGTACTTC.

This rearrangement joins TRBV28 to TRBJ2-1; perhaps TRBD1 as D (5 bases). Germline assignment: CDR1 MDHEN and CDR2 SYDVKM. There are 16 residues in the CDR3. V lost 5 bases and J 5 bases, leaving 19 bases between the germline ends. The CDR3 loop is CASSANQGWSNNEQFF. CDR3 bases: TGTGCCAGCAGTGCAAACCAGGGATGGAGCAACAATGAGCAGTTCTTC. The variable domain in full, completed from reference TRBV28 and TRBJ2-1, reads DVKVTQSSRYLVKRTGEKVFLECVQDMDHENMFWYRQDPGLGLRLIYFSYDVKMKEKGDIPEGYSVSREKKERFSLILESASTNQTSMYLCASSANQGWSNNEQFFGPGTRLTVL.

The V and J genes are TRBV27 and TRBJ1-5, with D maybe TRBD1 (6 bases). Germline assignment: CDR1 MNHEY and CDR2 SMNVEV (reference sequence). CDR3 length: 15 amino acids. The V and J ends lost 3 bases and 7 bases respectively, with 16 bases between them. The CDR3 sequence: CASSFLGRGDQPQHF. In DNA, the CDR3 is TGTGCCAGCAGTTTTCTGGGCAGGGGTGACCAGCCCCAGCATTTT.

This clonotype was seen only a few times. This chain connects TRBV11-3 to TRBJ2-3; TRBD2 agrees at 9 bases. V lost 5 bases to trimming and J lost 3 bases; unmatched junction nucleotides: 9. Looked up from germline, CDR1 is SGHNT and CDR2 is YENEEA. The CDR3 consists of 16 residues. DNA of the CDR3: TGTGCCAGCAGCGAGAGGGGCCTAGCGGGGACAGATACGCAGTATTTT. Translating it yields CASSERGLAGTDTQYF.

The V and J genes are TRBV3-1 and TRBJ2-3, with 8 bases lining up with TRBD1. The CDR3 sequence is 16 residues long. CDR1 LGHDT and CDR2 YNNKEL come from the germline V gene (reference sequence). V was clipped by 2 bases and J by 0 bases; unmatched bases: 4. The CDR3, as DNA: TGTGCCAGCAGCCAACCCGGACAGGGCAGCACAGATACGCAGTATTTT. It specifies CASSQPGQGSTDTQYF.

This clonotype was detected only a few times. The chain uses TRBV7-6 and TRBJ2-7; TRBD1 aligns across 7 bases. After removal of 8 bases from V and 5 bases from J, the junction contained 18 bases not matched to a gene. This CDR3 contains 16 residues. Germline V gene data show CDR1 as SGHVS and CDR2 as FNYEAQ. The CDR3 DNA sequence: TGTGCCAGCGGGTTCACCAGAGGACAGGTGACCCACGAGCAGTACTTC. This encodes CASGFTRGQVTHEQYF.

The chain is built from TRBV19 and TRBJ1-4; maybe TRBD1 (5 bases). CDR1 is LNHDA and CDR2 is SQIVND in the germline V gene (reference sequence). The CDR3 loop spans 15 amino acids. Trimming cost V 5 bases and J 7 bases, with 17 bases left between them. CDR3 bases: TGTGCCAGTAGTCCGGTGAGCAGGGCGGCTGAAAAACTGTTTTTT. This gives the protein CASSPVSRAAEKLFF. Full variable domain (remainder filled in from reference TRBV19 and TRBJ1-4): DGGITQSPKYLFRKEGQNVTLSCEQNLNHDAMYWYRQDPGQGLRLIYYSQIVNDFQKGDIAEGYSVSREKKESFPLTVTSAQKNPTAFYLCASSPVSRAAEKLFFGSGTQLSVL.

This clonotype was recorded at least ten times. The chain uses TRBV7-6 and TRBJ2-1; D unresolved. CDR3 length: 14 residues. Trimming removed 0 bases from V and 8 bases from J, with 11 bases in between. Germline V CDR1 and CDR2: SGHVS, FNYEAQ. This CDR3 is CASSLAQKSDEQFF. In nucleotides, the CDR3 is TGTGCCAGCAGCTTAGCCCAAAAGAGCGATGAGCAGTTCTTC.

This clonotype was counted a few times. The rearrangement links TRBV7-3 to TRBJ2-2; no clear D. CDR1 is SGHTA, CDR2 FQGTGA, per germline. The CDR3 loop spans 13 amino acids. V dropped 5 bases and J dropped 3 bases, with 7 bases sitting between them. Here the CDR3 DNA reads TGTGCCAGCAGCGGCCGGCACACCGGGGAGCTGTTTTTT. Encoded protein: CASSGRHTGELFF. The whole variable domain, filled in from reference TRBV7-3 and TRBJ2-2, reads GAGVSQTPSNKVTEKGKYVELRCDPISGHTALYWYRQSLGQGPEFLIYFQGTGAADDSGLPNDRFFAVRPEGSVSTLKIQRTERGDSAVYLCASSGRHTGELFFGEGSRLTVL.

This clonotype came up many times. The rearrangement uses TRBV6-1 and TRBJ1-1, with D possibly matching TRBD1 (6 bases). Per the germline V gene, CDR1 is MNHNS and CDR2 is SASEGT. Trimming pared 3 bases from V and 7 bases from J, leaving 18 bases between. The CDR3 totals 15 residues. CDR3 loop: CASSELQGNEVEAFF. The CDR3 nucleotides are TGTGCCAGCAGTGAGCTACAGGGAAACGAGGTTGAAGCTTTCTTT.

This chain uses TRBV28 with TRBJ2-6; TRBD1 is a possible D gene (5 bases). The CDR3 totals 16 residues. V dropped 6 bases and J dropped 0 bases, with 12 bases sitting between them. The V gene's germline CDR1 is MDHEN and CDR2 SYDVKM. The CDR3 sequence: CASSYLDSSGANVLTF. The DNA of the CDR3 is TGTGCCAGCAGCTACCTAGACAGCTCTGGGGCCAACGTCCTGACTTTC. Full variable domain (missing parts from reference TRBV28 and TRBJ2-6): DVKVTQSSRYLVKRTGEKVFLECVQDMDHENMFWYRQDPGLGLRLIYFSYDVKMKEKGDIPEGYSVSREKKERFSLILESASTNQTSMYLCASSYLDSSGANVLTFGAGSRLTVL.

The chain couples TRBV5-6 to TRBJ1-5, with unresolved D. This CDR3 is 14 amino acids long. Per the germline V gene, CDR1 is SGHDT and CDR2 is YYEEEE. Trimming left V 4 bases short and J 7 bases short, with 15 bases between. This chain's CDR3 is CASSVGKGGQPQHF. The DNA for the CDR3 is TGTGCCAGCAGCGTCGGAAAGGGCGGACAGCCCCAGCATTTT.

V and J are TRBV4-3 and TRBJ2-7; 8 nucleotides match TRBD1. V dropped 1 base and J dropped 4; count of bases not matched to a gene: 9. Germline CDR1 LGHNA, CDR2 YSLEER. The CDR3 has 16 amino acids. The CDR3 sequence: CASSQVWAGGAYEQYF. The CDR3 DNA reads TGCGCCAGCAGCCAAGTTTGGGCAGGGGGCGCGTACGAGCAGTACTTC.

In this sample, this clonotype turned up a few times. V usage is TRBV11-2 and J usage is TRBJ2-3; 7 nucleotides match TRBD2. V was clipped by 2 bases and J by 6 bases; unmatched bases: 8. This CDR3 has 15 amino acids. Germline V gene sequence: CDR1 SGHAT, CDR2 FQNNGV. CDR3 region: CASSLTLAARDTQYF. DNA for the CDR3: TGTGCCAGCAGCTTAACTCTAGCGGCCAGGGATACGCAGTATTTT.

This clonotype was counted only a few times. The V gene is TRBV4-1, the J gene TRBJ1-5, with D uncertain. V lost 0 bases and J lost 4, with 10 bases in between. The CDR3 contains 15 residues. Looked up from germline, CDR1 is MGHRA and CDR2 is YSYEKL. The CDR3 DNA is TGCGCCAGCAGCCAAGAAGGGCAGATTAATCAGCCCCAGCATTTT. It codes for CASSQEGQINQPQHF.

V is TRBV7-2 and J is TRBJ1-1; tentatively, D is TRBD1 (5 bases). V lost 4 bases and J lost 7, with 16 bases in between. The germline CDR1 and CDR2 sequences are SGHTA and FQGNSA. This CDR3 region has 14 residues. The CDR3 sequence is CASSSGFQGREAFF. DNA for the CDR3: TGTGCCAGCAGCTCCGGTTTTCAGGGACGTGAAGCTTTCTTT.

This clonotype was picked up many times. The chain employs TRBV25-1 and TRBJ1-4; D is unresolved. Germline V gene lookup returns CDR1 MGHDK and CDR2 SYGVNS. The CDR3 covers 17 residues. Trimming removed 6 bases at V and 0 bases at J, with 17 bases between. The CDR3 DNA follows: TGTGCCAGCAGCGTGGGGATGGGCTCGGCAACTAATGAAAAACTGTTTTTT. It yields the protein CASSVGMGSATNEKLFF.